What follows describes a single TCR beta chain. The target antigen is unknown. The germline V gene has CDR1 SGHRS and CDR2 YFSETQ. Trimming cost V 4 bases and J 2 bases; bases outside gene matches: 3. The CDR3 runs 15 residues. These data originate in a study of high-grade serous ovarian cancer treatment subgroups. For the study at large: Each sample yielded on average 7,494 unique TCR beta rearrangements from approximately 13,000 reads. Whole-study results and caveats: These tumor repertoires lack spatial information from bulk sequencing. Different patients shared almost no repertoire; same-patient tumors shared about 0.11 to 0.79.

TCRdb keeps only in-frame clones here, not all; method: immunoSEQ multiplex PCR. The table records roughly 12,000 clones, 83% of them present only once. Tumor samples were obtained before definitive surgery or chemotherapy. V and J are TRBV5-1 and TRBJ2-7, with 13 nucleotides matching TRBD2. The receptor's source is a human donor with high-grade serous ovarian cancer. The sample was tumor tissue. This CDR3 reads CASSRGLAGAYEQYF. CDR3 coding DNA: TGCGCCAGCAGCCGAGGACTAGCGGGAGCCTACGAGCAGTACTTC.